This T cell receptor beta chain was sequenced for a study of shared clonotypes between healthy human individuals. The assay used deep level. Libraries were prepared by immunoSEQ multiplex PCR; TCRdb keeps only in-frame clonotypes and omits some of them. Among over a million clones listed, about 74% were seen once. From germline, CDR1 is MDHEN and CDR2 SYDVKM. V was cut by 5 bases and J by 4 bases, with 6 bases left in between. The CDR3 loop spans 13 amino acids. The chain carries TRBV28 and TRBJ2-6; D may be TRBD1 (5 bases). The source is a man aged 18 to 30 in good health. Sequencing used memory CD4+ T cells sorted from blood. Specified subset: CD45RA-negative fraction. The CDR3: CASSKGGANVLTF. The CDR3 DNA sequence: TGTGCCAGCAGTAAGGGGGGGGCCAACGTCCTGACTTTC.